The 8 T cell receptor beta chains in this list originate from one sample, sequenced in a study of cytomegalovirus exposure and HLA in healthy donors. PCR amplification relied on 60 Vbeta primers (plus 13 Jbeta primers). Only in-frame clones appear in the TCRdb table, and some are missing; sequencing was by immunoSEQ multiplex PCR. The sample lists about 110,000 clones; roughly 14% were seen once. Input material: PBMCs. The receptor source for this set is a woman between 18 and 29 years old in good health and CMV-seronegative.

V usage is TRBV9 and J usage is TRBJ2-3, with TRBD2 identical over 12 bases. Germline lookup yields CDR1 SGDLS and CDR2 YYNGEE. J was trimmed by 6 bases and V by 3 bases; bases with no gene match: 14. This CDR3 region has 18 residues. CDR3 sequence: CASSAFDSTSGGWDTQYF. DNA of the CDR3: TGTGCCAGCAGCGCCTTCGACTCGACTAGCGGGGGTTGGGATACGCAGTATTTT.

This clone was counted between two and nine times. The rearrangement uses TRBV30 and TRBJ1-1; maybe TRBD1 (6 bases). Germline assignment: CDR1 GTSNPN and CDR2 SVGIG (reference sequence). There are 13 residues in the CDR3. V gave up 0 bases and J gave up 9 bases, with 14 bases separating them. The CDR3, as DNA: TGTGCCTGGAGTGTGATATTGGGGGCAAAAGCTTTCTTT. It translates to CAWSVILGAKAFF.

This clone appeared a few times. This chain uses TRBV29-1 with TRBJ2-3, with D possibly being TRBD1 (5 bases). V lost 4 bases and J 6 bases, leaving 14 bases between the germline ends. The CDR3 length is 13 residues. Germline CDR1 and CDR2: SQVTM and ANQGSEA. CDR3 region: CSVVGQYSDTQYF. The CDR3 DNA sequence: TGCAGCGTTGTGGGGCAGTATTCGGATACGCAGTATTTT.

The CDR3 region is CASSPGQFTGELFF. CDR3 bases: TGTGCCAGCAGCCCAGGACAGTTCACCGGGGAGCTGTTTTTT. The rearrangement links TRBV5-6 to TRBJ2-2, with TRBD1 as a possible D gene (6 bases). Between the trimmed V and J ends, which lost 4 bases and 4 bases, there was a span of 11 bases. This CDR3 has 14 residues. Germline V gives CDR1 SGHDT, CDR2 YYEEEE.

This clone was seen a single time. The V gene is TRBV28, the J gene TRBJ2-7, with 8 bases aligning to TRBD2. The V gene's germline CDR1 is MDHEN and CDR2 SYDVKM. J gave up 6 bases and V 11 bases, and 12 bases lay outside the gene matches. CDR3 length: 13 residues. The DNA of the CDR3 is TGTGCCGCCGGCCGGGGGGGACTTATCGAGCAGTACTTC. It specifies CAAGRGGLIEQYF.

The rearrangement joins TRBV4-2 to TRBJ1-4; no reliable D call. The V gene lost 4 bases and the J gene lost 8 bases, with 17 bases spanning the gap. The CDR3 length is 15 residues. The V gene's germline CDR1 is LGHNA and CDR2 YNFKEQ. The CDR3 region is CASSPHGVYREKLFF. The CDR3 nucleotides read TGTGCCAGCAGCCCCCACGGGGTGTATAGGGAAAAACTGTTTTTT.

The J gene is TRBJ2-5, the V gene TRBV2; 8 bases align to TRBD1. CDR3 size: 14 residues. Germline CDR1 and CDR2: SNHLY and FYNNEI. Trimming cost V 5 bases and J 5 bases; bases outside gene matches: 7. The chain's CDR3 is CASSPGQAIETQYF. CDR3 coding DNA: TGTGCCAGCAGTCCGGGACAGGCCATCGAGACCCAGTACTTC.

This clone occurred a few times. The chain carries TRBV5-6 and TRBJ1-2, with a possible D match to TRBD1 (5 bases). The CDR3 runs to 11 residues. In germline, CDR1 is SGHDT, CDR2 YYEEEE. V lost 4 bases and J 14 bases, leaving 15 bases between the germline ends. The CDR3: CASSRTGGGTF. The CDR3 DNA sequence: TGTGCCAGCAGCCGGACGGGGGGTGGAACCTTC.